The TCR beta chain under discussion was sequenced for a study of T cell responses to AZD1222 COVID-19 vaccine. Whole-study findings and limits: Spike-specific TCR depth and breadth grew after two AZD1222 doses. Samples come after the peak T cell response, not at day 14.

Per germline, CDR1 SEHNR and CDR2 FQNEAQ (reference sequence). The CDR3 has 16 amino acids. The V and J ends lost 5 bases and 8 bases respectively, with 22 bases between them. Sequencing used immunoSEQ multiplex PCR; TCRdb keeps in-frame clones, though not all of them. Among 69,000 or so clones listed, 70% to 90% were seen once. As for this clone: Its target is unknown.

The sequences come from peripheral blood, collected 28 days after the second dose of the MenACWY control vaccine. The chain is built from TRBV7-9 and TRBJ2-1, with a possible D match to TRBD2 (6 bases). The receptor was derived from an adult who received the MenACWY meningococcal vaccine as a control. The CDR3 loop reads CASSTRRGERVYEQFF. DNA of the CDR3: TGTGCCAGCAGCACCAGGCGGGGAGAACGAGTCTATGAGCAGTTCTTC.